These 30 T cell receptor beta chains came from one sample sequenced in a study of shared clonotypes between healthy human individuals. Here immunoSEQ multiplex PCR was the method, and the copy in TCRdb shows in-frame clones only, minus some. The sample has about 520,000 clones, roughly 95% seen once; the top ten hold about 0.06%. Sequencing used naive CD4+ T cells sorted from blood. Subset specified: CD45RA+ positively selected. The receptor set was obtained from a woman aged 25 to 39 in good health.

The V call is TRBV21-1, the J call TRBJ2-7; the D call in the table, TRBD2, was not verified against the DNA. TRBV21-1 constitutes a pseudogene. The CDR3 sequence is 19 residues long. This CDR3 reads CASIGGAMDWLGFLEEQYF. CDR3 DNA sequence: TGTGCCAGCATAGGGGGGGCGATGGACTGGTTGGGTTTTTTAGAGGAGCAGTACTTC.

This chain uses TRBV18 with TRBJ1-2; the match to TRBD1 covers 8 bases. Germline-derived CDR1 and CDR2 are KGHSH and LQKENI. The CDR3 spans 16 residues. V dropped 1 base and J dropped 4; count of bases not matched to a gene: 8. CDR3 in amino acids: CASSPLGTGGGYGYTF. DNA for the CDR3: TGTGCCAGCTCACCACTGGGGACAGGTGGGGGCTATGGCTACACCTTC.

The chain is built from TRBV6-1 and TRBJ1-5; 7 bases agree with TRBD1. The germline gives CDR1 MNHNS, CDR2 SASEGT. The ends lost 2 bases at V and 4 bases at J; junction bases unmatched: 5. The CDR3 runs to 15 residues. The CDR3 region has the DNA TGTGCCAGCAGTGAAAACAGGGGAAAAAATCAGCCCCAGCATTTT. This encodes CASSENRGKNQPQHF.

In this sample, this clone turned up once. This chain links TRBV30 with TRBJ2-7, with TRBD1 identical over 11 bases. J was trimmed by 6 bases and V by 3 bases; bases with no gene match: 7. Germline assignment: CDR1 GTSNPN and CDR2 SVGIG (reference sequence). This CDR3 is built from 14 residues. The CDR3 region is CAWSRTGGFSEQYF. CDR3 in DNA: TGTGCCTGGAGCCGGACAGGGGGCTTCTCCGAGCAGTACTTC.

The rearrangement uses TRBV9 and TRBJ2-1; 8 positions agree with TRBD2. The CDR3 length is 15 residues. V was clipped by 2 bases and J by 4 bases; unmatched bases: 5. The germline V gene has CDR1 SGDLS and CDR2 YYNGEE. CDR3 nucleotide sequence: TGTGCCAGCAGCGTGAAAGCGGGAGAATACAATGAGCAGTTCTTC. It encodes CASSVKAGEYNEQFF. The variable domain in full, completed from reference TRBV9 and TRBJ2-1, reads DSGVTQTPKHLITATGQRVTLRCSPRSGDLSVYWYQQSLDQGLQFLIQYYNGEERAKGNILERFSAQQFPDLHSELNLSSLELGDSALYFCASSVKAGEYNEQFFGPGTRLTVL.

The CDR3 protein is CASSSGDHWASYEQYF. Written as DNA, the CDR3 is TGTGCCAGCAGTTCGGGTGACCATTGGGCTAGCTACGAGCAGTACTTC. The J gene is TRBJ2-7, the V gene TRBV28; the D is unclear. The CDR3 has 16 residues. The ends were cut back, 4 bases at V and 3 bases at J, with 19 bases in the middle. Germline CDR1 and CDR2: MDHEN and SYDVKM.

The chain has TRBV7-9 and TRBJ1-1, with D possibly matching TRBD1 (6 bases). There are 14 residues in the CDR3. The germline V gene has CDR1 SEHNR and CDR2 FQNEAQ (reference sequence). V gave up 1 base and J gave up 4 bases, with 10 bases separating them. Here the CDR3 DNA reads TGTGCCAGCAGCTTAGAAGGGGGAGGCACTGAAGCTTTCTTT. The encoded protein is CASSLEGGGTEAFF.

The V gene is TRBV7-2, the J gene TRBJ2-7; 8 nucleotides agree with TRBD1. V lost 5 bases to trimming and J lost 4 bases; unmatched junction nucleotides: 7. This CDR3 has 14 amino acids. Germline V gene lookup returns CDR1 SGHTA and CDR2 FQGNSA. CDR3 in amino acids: CASSGQGLVYEQYF. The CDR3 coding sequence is TGTGCCAGCAGCGGACAGGGACTGGTATACGAGCAGTACTTC.

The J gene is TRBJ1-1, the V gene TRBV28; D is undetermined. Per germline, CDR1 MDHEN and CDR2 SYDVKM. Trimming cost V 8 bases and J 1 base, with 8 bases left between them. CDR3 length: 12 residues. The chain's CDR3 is CASGSGNTEAFF. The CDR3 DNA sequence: TGTGCCAGCGGATCGGGGAACACTGAAGCTTTCTTT.

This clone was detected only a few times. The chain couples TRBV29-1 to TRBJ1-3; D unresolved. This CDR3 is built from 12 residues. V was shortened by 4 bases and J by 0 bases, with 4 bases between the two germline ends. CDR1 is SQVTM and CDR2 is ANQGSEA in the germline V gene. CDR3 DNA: TGCAGCGTTGGAGACTCTGGAAACACCATATATTTT. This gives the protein CSVGDSGNTIYF.

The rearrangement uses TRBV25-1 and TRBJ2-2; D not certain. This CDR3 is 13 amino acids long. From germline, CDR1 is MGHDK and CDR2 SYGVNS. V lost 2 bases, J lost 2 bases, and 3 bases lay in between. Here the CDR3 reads CASSERNTGELFF. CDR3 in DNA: TGTGCCAGCAGTGAACGAAACACCGGGGAGCTGTTTTTT.

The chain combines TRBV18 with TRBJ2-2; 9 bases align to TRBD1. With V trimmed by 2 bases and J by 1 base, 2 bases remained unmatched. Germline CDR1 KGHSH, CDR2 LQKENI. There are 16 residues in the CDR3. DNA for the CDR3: TGTGCCAGCTCACCAAGGGGACAGGGGAACACCGGGGAGCTGTTTTTT. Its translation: CASSPRGQGNTGELFF.

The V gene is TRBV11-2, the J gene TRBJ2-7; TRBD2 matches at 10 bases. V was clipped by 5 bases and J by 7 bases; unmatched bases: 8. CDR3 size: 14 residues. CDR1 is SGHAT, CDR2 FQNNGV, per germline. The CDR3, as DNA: TGTGCCAGCAGCCGTGCGACTAGCGGGTGGGAGCAGTACTTC. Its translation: CASSRATSGWEQYF.

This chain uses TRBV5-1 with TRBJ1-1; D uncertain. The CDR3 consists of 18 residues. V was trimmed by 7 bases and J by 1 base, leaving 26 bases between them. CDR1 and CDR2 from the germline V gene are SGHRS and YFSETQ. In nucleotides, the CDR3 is TGCGCCAGCTCCTTAAGCGGCGCACGGACTGCCAAGAACACTGAAGCTTTCTTT. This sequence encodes CASSLSGARTAKNTEAFF.

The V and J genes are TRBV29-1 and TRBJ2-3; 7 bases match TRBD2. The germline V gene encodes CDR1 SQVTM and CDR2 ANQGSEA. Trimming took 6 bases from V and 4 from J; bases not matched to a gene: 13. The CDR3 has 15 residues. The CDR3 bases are TGCAGCGTAGCGGGATCCCTCCTGGTAGCAGATACGCAGTATTTT. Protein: CSVAGSLLVADTQYF.

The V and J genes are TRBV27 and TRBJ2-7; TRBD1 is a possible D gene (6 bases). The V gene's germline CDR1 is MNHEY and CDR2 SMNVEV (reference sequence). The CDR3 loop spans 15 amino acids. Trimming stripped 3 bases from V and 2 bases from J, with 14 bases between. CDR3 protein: CASSFQGPYPYEQYF. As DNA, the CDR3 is TGTGCCAGCAGTTTCCAGGGGCCCTATCCCTACGAGCAGTACTTC.

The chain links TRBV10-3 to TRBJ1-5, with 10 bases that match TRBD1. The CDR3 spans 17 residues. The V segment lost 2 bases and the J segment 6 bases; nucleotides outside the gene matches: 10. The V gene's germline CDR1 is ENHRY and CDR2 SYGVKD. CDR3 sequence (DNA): TGTGCCATCAGTGAGAGAGGGGGGACAGGGGAAGGTCAGCCCCAGCATTTT. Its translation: CAISERGGTGEGQPQHF.

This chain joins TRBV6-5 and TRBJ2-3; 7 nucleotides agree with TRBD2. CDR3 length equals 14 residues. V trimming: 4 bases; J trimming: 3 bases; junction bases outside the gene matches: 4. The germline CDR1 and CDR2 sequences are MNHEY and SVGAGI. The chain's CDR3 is CASSFLGGTDTQYF. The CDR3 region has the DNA TGTGCCAGCAGTTTTTTGGGGGGGACAGATACGCAGTATTTT.

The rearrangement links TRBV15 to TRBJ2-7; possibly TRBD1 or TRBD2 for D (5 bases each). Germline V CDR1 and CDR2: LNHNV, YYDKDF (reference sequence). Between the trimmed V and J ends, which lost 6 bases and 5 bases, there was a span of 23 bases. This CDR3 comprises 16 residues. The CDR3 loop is CATSMGKGRGVNEQYF. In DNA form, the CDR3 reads TGTGCCACCAGTATGGGGAAGGGGAGAGGGGTTAACGAGCAGTACTTC.

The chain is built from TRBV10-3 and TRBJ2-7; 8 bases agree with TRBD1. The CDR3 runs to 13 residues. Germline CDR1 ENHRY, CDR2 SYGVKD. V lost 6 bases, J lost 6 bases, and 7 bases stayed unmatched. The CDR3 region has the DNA TGTGCCATCAGGGGGGACAGGCTCTCCGAGCAGTACTTC. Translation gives CAIRGDRLSEQYF.

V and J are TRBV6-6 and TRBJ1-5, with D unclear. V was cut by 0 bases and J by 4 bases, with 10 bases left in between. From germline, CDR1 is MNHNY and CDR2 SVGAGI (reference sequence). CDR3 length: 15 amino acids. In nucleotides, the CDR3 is TGTGCCAGCAGTTACTCGATGCAGGTTAATCAGCCCCAGCATTTT. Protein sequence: CASSYSMQVNQPQHF.

The CDR3 is CASSYSTRAYNSPLHF. In DNA form, the CDR3 reads TGTGCCAGCAGTTACTCGACTCGGGCGTATAATTCACCCCTCCACTTT. The gene calls are TRBV6-5 and TRBJ1-6, with D unresolved. Per the germline V gene, CDR1 is MNHEY and CDR2 is SVGAGI. The CDR3 sequence is 16 residues long. The germline V and J ends were trimmed by 0 bases and 4 bases, with 10 bases remaining between them.

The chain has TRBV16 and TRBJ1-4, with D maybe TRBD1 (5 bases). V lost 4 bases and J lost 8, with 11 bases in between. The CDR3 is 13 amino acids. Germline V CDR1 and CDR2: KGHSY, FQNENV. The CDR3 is CASSPRGGEKLFF. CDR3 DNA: TGTGCCAGCAGCCCTAGGGGAGGCGAAAAACTGTTTTTT.

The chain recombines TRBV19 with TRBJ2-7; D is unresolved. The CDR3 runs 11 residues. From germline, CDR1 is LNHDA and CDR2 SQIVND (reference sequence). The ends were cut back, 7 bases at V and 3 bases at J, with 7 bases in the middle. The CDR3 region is CASTKGYEQYF. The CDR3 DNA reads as TGTGCCAGTACCAAAGGCTACGAGCAGTACTTC.

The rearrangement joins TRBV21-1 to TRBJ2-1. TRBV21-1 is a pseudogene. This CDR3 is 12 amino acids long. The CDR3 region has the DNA TGTGCCAGCAGCAAAGGGGGAAATGAGCAGTTCTTC. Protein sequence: CASSKGGNEQFF.

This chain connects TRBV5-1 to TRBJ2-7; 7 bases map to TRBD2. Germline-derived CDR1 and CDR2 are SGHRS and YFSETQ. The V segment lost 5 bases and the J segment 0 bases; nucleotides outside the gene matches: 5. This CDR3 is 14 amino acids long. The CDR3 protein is CASRWGGSSYEQYF. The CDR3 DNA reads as TGCGCCAGCAGGTGGGGCGGGAGCTCCTACGAGCAGTACTTC.

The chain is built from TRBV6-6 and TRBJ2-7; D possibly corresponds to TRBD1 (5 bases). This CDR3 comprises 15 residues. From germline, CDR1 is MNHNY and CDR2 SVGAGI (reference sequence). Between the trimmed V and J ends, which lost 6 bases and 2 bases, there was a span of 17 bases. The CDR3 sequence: CASSARNRSPYEQYF. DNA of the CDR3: TGTGCCAGCAGCGCCCGTAACAGGAGCCCCTACGAGCAGTACTTC.

This CDR3 is CASSYSKARTDTQYF. The DNA of the CDR3 is TGTGCCAGCAGTTACTCGAAGGCACGCACAGATACGCAGTATTTT. The chain employs TRBV6-5 and TRBJ2-3; D is unresolved. This CDR3 region has 15 residues. Trimming shortened V by 0 bases and J by 1 base, and 8 bases separated the two germline ends. Germline CDR1 reads MNHEY; CDR2 reads SVGAGI.

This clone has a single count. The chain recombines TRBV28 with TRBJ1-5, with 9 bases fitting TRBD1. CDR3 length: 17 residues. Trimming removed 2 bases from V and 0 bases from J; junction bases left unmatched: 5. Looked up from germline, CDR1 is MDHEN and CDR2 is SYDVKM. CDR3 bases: TGTGCCAGCAGTTTACTTCGGGACAGGGCTAGCAATCAGCCCCAGCATTTT. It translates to CASSLLRDRASNQPQHF.

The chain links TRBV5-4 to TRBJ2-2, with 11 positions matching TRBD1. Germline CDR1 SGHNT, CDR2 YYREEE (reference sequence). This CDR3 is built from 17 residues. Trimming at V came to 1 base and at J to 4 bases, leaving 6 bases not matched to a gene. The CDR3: CASSLRGGTGGTGELFF. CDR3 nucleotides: TGTGCCAGCAGCTTGAGGGGAGGGACAGGGGGCACCGGGGAGCTGTTTTTT.